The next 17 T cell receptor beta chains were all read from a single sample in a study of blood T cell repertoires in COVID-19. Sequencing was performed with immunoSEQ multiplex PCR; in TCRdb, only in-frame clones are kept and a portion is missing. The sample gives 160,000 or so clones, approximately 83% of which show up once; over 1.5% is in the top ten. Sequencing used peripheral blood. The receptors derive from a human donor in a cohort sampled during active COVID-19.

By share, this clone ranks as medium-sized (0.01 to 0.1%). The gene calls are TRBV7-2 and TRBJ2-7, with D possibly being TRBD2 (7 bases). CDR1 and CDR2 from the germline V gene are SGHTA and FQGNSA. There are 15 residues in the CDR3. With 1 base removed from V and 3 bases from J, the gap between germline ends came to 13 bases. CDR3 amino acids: CASSLGDGGLYEQYF. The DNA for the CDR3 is TGTGCCAGCAGCTTAGGGGACGGGGGGCTCTACGAGCAGTACTTC.

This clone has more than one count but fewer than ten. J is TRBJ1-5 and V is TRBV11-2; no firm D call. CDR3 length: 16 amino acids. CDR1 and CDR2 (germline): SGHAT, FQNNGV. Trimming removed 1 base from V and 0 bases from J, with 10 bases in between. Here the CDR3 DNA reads TGTGCCAGCAGCTTAGGGCCAAATCATAGCAATCAGCCCCAGCATTTT. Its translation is CASSLGPNHSNQPQHF.

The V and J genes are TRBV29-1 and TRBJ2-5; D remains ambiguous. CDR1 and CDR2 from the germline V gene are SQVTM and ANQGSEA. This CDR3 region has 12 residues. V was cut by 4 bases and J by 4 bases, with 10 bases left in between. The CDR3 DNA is TGCAGCGTTGCGGTGGGCTTAGAGACCCAGTACTTC. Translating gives CSVAVGLETQYF.

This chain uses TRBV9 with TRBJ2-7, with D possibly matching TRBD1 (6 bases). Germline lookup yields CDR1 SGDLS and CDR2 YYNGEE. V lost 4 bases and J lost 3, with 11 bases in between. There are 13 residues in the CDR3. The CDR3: CASSPGTIYEQYF. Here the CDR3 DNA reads TGTGCCAGCAGCCCCGGGACAATCTACGAGCAGTACTTC.

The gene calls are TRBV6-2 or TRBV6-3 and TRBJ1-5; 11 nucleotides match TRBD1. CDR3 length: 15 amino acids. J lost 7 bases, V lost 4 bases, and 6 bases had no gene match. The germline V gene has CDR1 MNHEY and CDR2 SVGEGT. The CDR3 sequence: CASSSGTGGGQPQHF. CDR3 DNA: TGTGCCAGCAGTTCCGGGACAGGGGGAGGGCAGCCCCAGCATTTT.

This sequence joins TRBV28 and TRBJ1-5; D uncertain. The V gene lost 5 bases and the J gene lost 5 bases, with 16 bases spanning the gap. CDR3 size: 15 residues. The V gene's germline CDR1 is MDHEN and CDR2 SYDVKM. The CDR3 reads CASSPRLMRDQPQHF. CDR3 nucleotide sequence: TGTGCCAGCAGTCCCCGACTTATGAGGGATCAGCCCCAGCATTTT. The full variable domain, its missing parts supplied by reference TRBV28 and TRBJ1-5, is DVKVTQSSRYLVKRTGEKVFLECVQDMDHENMFWYRQDPGLGLRLIYFSYDVKMKEKGDIPEGYSVSREKKERFSLILESASTNQTSMYLCASSPRLMRDQPQHFGDGTRLSIL.

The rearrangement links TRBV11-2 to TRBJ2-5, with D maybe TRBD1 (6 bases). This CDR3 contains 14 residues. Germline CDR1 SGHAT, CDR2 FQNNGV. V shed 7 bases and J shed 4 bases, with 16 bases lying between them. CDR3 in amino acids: CASKDSRDPETQYF. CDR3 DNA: TGTGCCAGCAAGGACAGTAGGGATCCAGAGACCCAGTACTTC.

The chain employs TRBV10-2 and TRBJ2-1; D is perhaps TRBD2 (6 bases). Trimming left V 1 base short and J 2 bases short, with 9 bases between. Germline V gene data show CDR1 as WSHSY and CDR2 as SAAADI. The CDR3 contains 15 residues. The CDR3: CASSEYSGTYNEQFF. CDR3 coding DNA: TGCGCCAGCAGTGAGTATAGCGGCACCTACAATGAGCAGTTCTTC.

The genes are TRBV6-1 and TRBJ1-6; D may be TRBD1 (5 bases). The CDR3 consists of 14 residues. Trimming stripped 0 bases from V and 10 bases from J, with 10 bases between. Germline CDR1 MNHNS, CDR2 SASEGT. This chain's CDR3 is CASSEAPGRSPLHF. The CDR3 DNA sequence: TGTGCCAGCAGTGAAGCGCCAGGGCGGTCACCCCTCCACTTT.

CDR3 sequence: CASSSKTSGIGELFF. The CDR3 DNA sequence: TGTGCCAGCAGCTCGAAGACTAGCGGGATCGGGGAGCTGTTTTTT. The chain is built from TRBV7-3 and TRBJ2-2; TRBD2 agrees at 11 bases. The CDR3 has 15 amino acids. V gave up 4 bases and J gave up 7 bases; unmatched junction bases: 5. Germline V gives CDR1 SGHTA, CDR2 FQGTGA.

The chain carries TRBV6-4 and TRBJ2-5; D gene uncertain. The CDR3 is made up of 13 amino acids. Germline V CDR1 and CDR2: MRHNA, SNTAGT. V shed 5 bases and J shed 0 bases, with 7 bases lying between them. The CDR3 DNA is TGTGCCAGCAGTAGGAGTTACCAAGAGACCCAGTACTTC. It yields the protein CASSRSYQETQYF.

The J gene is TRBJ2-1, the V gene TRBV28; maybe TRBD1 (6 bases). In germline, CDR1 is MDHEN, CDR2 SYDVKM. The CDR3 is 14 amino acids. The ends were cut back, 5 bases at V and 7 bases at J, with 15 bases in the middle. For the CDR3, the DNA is TGTGCCAGCAGTCCCCCCGTAGGGGGTAATGAGCAGTTCTTC. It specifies CASSPPVGGNEQFF.

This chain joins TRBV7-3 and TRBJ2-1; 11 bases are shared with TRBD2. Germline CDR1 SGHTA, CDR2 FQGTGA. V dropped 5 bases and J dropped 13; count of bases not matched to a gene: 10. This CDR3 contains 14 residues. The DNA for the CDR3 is TGTGCCAGCAGCATCCTGACTAGCGGGGCCGGCCAGTTCTTC. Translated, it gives CASSILTSGAGQFF. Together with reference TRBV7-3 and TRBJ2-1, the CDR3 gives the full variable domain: GAGVSQTPSNKVTEKGKYVELRCDPISGHTALYWYRQSLGQGPEFLIYFQGTGAADDSGLPNDRFFAVRPEGSVSTLKIQRTERGDSAVYLCASSILTSGAGQFFGPGTRLTVL.

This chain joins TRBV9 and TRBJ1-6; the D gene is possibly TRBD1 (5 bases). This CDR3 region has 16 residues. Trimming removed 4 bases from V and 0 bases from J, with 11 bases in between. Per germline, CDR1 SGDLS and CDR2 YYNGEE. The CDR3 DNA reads TGTGCCAGCAGCCCCCGACAGAGCTCCTATAATTCACCCCTCCACTTT. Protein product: CASSPRQSSYNSPLHF.

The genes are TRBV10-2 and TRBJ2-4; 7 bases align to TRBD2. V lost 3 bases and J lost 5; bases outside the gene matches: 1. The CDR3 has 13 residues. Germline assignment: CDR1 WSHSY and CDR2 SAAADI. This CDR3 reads CASSEGRENIQYF. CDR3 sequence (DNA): TGCGCCAGCAGTGAAGGGAGGGAAAACATTCAGTACTTC.

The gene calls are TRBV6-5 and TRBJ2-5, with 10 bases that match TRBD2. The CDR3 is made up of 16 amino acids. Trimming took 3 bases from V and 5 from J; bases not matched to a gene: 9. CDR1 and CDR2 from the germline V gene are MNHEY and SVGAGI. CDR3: CASSYSGTSVGETQYF. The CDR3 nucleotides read TGTGCCAGCAGTTATTCCGGGACTAGCGTGGGGGAGACCCAGTACTTC.

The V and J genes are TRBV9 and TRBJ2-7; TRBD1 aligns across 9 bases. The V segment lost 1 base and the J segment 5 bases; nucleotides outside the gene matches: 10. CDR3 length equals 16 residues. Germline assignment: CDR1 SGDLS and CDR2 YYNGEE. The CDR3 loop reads CASSVHTGTGSNEQYF. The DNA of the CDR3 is TGTGCCAGCAGCGTACATACCGGGACAGGGAGTAACGAGCAGTACTTC.